Presented here are 2 T cell receptor beta chains from one specimen sequenced in a study of OX40 agonist ivuxolimab in advanced cancers. Clones were read by immunoSEQ multiplex PCR, and TCRdb kept only the in-frame ones, dropping some. The table lists about 72,000 clones, 80% to 90% of them singletons. The specimen was CD4+ or CD8+ T cells sorted from blood, collected in a trial of the OX40 agonist ivuxolimab. These receptors were obtained from an adult with an advanced solid tumor such as melanoma, head and neck, liver or kidney cancer.

The chain couples TRBV27 to TRBJ2-3, with 12 bases aligning to TRBD2. This CDR3 contains 17 residues. Germline V CDR1 and CDR2: MNHEY, SMNVEV (reference sequence). Unmatched junction bases numbered 7, after V lost 5 bases and J lost 1 base. For the CDR3, the DNA is TGTGCCAGCAGTACCTATCGGACTAGCGGGGGCACAGATACGCAGTATTTT. Amino acids: CASSTYRTSGGTDTQYF.

A single count supports this clone. One end of the junction fails to match germline, which may point to a read error. The V call is TRBV7-7, the J call TRBJ2-2; TRBD1 agrees at 11 bases. The length of the CDR3 is 15 residues. The V gene's germline CDR1 is SSHAT and CDR2 FNYEAQ (reference sequence). The CDR3 sequence is CASSPGQGGTGELFF. The DNA for the CDR3 is TGTGCTAGCAGCCCGGGACAGGGGGGCACCGGGGAGCTGTTTTTT. The whole variable domain, remainder taken from reference TRBV7-7 and TRBJ2-2, is GAGVSQSPRYKVTKRGQDVTLRCDPISSHATLYWYQQALGQGPEFLTYFNYEAQPDKSGLPSDRFSAERPEGSISTLTIQRTEQRDSAMYRCASSPGQGGTGELFFGEGSRLTVL.